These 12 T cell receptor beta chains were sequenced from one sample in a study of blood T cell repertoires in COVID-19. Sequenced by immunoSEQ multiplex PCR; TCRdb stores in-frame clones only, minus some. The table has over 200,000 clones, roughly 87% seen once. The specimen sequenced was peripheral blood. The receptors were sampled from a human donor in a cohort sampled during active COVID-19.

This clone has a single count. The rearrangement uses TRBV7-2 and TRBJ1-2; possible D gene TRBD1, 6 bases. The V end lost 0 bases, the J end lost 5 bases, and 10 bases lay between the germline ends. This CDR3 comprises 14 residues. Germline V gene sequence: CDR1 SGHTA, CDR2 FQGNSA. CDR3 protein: CASSLATGKYGYTF. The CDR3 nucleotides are TGTGCCAGCAGCTTAGCCACAGGGAAGTATGGCTACACCTTC.

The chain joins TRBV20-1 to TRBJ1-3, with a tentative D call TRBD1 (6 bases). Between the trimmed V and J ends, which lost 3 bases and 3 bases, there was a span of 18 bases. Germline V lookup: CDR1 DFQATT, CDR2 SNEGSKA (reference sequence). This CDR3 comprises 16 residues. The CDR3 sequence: CSASVVRTVLGNTIYF. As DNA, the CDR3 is TGCAGTGCTAGTGTCGTTCGGACAGTTCTTGGAAACACCATATATTTT.

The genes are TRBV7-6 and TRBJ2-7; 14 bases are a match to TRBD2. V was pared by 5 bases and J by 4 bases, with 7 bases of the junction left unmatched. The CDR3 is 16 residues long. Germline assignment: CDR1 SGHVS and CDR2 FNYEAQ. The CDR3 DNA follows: TGTGCCAGCAGCATGACTAGCGGGGGGGGACTTTACGAGCAGTACTTC. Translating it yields CASSMTSGGGLYEQYF.

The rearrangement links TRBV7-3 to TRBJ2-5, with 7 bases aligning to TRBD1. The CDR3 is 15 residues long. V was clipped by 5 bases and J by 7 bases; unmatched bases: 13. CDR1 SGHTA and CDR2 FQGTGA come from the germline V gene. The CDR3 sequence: CASSDRQGPTSTQYF. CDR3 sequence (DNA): TGTGCCAGCAGCGACCGACAGGGCCCAACCTCGACCCAGTACTTC.

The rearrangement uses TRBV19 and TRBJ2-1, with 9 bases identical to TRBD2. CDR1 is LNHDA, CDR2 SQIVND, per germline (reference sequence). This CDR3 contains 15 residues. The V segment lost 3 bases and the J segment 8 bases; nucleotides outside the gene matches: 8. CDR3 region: CASSMGLAGMDEQFF. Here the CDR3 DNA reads TGTGCCAGTAGTATGGGGCTAGCGGGGATGGATGAGCAGTTCTTC.

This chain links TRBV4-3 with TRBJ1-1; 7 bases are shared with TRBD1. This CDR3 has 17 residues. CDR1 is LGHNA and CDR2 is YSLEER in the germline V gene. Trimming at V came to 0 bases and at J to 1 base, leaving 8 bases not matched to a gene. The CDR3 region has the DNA TGCGCCAGCAGCCAAGATAGGGGGCAAGGGGGGAACACTGAAGCTTTCTTT. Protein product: CASSQDRGQGGNTEAFF.

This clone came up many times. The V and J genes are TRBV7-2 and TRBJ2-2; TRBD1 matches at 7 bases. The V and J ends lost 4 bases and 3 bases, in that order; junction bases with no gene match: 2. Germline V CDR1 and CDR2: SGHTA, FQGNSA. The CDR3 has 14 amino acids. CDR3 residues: CASSWDSYTGELFF. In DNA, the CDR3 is TGTGCCAGCAGCTGGGACAGCTACACCGGGGAGCTGTTTTTT.

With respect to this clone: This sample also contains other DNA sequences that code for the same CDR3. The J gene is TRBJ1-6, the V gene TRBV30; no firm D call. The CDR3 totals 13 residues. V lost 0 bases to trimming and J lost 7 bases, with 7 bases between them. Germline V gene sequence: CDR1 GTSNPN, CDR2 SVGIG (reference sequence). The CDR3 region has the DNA TGTGCCTGGAGTGTGAGGGAAAATTCACCCCTCCACTTT. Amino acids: CAWSVRENSPLHF.

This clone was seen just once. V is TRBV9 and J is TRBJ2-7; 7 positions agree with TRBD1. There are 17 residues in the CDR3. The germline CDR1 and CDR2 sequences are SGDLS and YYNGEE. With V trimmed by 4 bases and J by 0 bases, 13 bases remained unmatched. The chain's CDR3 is CASSSPVGQKFSYEQYF. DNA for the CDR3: TGTGCCAGCAGCTCCCCCGTGGGACAGAAGTTCTCCTACGAGCAGTACTTC.

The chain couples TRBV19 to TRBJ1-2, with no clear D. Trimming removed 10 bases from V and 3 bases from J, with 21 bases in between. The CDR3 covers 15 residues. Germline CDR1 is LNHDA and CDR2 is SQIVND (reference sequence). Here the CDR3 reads CATLDYAGSHYGYTF. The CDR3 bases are TGTGCCACCCTCGATTATGCGGGGTCTCACTATGGCTACACCTTC.

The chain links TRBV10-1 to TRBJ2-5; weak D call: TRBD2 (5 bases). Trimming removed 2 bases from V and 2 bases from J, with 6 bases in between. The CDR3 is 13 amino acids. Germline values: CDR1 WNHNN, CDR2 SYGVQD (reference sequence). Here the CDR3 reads CASSEGGQETQYF. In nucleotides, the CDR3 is TGCGCCAGCAGTGAGGGCGGGCAAGAGACCCAGTACTTC.

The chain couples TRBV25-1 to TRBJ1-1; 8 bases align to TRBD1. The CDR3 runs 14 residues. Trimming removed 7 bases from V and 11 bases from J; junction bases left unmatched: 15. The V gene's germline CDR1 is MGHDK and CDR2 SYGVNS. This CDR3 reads CASISDRENFGAFF. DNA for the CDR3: TGTGCCAGCATATCGGACAGGGAAAATTTCGGGGCTTTCTTT.